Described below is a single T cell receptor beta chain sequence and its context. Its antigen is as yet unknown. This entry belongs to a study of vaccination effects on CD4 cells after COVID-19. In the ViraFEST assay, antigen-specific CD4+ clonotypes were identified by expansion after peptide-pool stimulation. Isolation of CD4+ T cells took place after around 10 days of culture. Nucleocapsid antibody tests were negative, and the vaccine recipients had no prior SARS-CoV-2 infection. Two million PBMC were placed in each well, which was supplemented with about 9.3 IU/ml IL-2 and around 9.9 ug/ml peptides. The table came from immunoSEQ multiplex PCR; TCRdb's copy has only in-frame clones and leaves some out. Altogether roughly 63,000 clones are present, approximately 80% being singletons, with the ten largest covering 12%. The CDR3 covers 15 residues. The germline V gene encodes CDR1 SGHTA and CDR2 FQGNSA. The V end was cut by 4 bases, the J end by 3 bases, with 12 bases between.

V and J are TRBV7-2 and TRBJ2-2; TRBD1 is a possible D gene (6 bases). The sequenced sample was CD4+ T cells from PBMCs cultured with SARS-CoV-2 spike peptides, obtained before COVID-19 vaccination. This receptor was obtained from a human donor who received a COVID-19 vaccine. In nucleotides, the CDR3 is TGTGCCAGCAGCTCGGTGGGGGCAGACACCGGGGAGCTGTTTTTT. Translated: CASSSVGADTGELFF.